This TCR beta chain was found in a study of blood T cell repertoires in COVID-19. Participants were placed into cohorts based on the clinical history they reported. The protocol was immunoSEQ multiplex PCR, while the TCRdb copy is restricted to in-frame clones and leaves out a portion. In the table there are roughly 230,000 clones, roughly 84% of which are singletons. The CDR3 is 14 residues long. Trimming cost V 5 bases and J 6 bases; bases outside gene matches: 9. Germline V gene sequence: CDR1 MDHEN, CDR2 SYDVKM. This TCR was sampled from a woman aged 45-60 years who had been exposed to COVID-19. V usage is TRBV28 and J usage is TRBJ1-1; 7 bases map to TRBD1. Material for sequencing was PBMCs or T cells enriched from blood (not recorded which). CDR3 sequence (DNA): TGTGCCAGCAGTGACCCAGGGGGGCATTCTGAAGCTTTCTTT. This sequence encodes CASSDPGGHSEAFF.